The clone carrying this TCR beta chain was found many times. The target antigen is unknown. These data are taken from a study of identical twins. With template switching, a universal primer site was added, and the cDNA carried unique molecular identifiers. TCRdb redid the calling of the 5' RACE reads with MiXCR, one entry per CDR3 protein. The sample comprises about 530,000 distinct CDR3 sequences, around 24% of which are singletons, and about 0.5% rests with the top ten. Points from the study as a whole: Conclusions were based on cross-sectional statistical analysis, without following the same donors. Among monozygotic twins, out-of-frame TCR alpha sharing exceeded what models predicted.

This CDR3 has 15 residues. V was cut by 5 bases and J by 9 bases, with 20 bases left in between. The germline V gene encodes CDR1 MGHRA and CDR2 YSYEKL. The same data also contributed to another study, on yellow fever vaccine responses in identical twins.

The sequencing sample was made of CD4+ T cells sorted from blood. This rearrangement joins TRBV4-1 to TRBJ2-4, with TRBD2 as a possible D gene (6 bases). The receptor was isolated from a woman aged 18-29 years in good health. CDR3 protein: CASSGSSGGKGIQYF. CDR3 in DNA: TGCGCCAGCAGCGGGTCTTCTGGCGGGAAGGGCATTCAGTACTTC.